This T cell receptor (beta chain) was identified in a study of blood T cell repertoires in COVID-19 (dated by TCRdb to the early 2020s). About the full investigation: The collaborator samples originated in the United States, Italy and Spain and spanned the acute and convalescent phases of COVID-19. The prospective study material was composed of cDNA or gDNA derived from T cells, B-cell-depleted T cells, or PBMCs. Subjects who had been exposed to COVID-19, were actively infected with it, or had recovered from it provided the deeply sampled blood TCRbeta repertoires that made up the dataset. The repertoires were released in a freely available public database meant as a resource for research on the immune response to SARS-CoV-2. Samples came from the ongoing ImmuneRACE study (first 160 participants) plus 1,254 subjects from 6 global collaborators. Sample metadata almost always included a de-identified subject ID, COVID-19 status, age in years and sex. Where HLA class I and class II types were available, the types were taken from metadata supplied by the sample provider, not from assay-based typing. General conclusions and limits of the study: The amount of clinical and demographic metadata varied by source and participant and was provided uncurated.

In Seattle, one collaborating source enrolled patients while the infection was active and tracked those patients longitudinally over the course of disease. The collaborating institutions used their own protocols to collect whole blood in K2EDTA tubes. For TCRbeta analysis, collaborators shipped samples as frozen whole blood, isolated PBMCs, or DNA extracted from either of those sample types. The CDR3 measures 15 amino acids from cysteine to phenylalanine. Only the CDR3 region is kept as DNA, spanning 45 bases read in frame from base 1. V has 5 bases trimmed and J has 5 bases trimmed; junction bases matching no gene number 7. In the germline V gene, CDR1 corresponds to SGHTA and CDR2 to FQGNSA. The immunoSEQ Assay, a bias-controlled multiplex PCR, was used to amplify TCRbeta CDR3 regions from genomic DNA. In the source study's methods: Within the assay, amplification of reference gene primers was used to estimate how many nucleated cells each sample contained. To quantify the absolute abundance of each unique TCRbeta CDR3 rearrangement, sequence reads were collapsed and filtered. Productive Simpson clonality was computed per sample as the square root of Simpson's diversity index over productive rearrangements. As stored in TCRdb, this immuneACCESS dataset retains in-frame rearrangements with V and J assigned. A fraction of the clones does not appear; measured against another copy, unresolved V genes explain less than half of the discrepancy, and the remainder lacks a known reason. The DNA was the basis for D and trimming; V, J and clone size are from that table. The sample table contains approximately 400,000 clones; only one count was recorded for about 91% of them. The ten largest clones take up around 12% of the sample.

About this clone: Its antigen has not been determined. The sample holds no much larger clone one base away, and base qualities are not on file.

The sequenced material came from peripheral blood. The sequence was collected from a woman between 50 and 59 years old with COVID-19, enrolled during active disease. The rearranged chain carries TRBV7-2 and TRBJ2-5; the junction holds 11 bases that match TRBD2. Here the CDR3 is given as CASSPVAGGLETQYF. The bases are TGTGCCAGCAGCCCGGTAGCGGGGGGGCTGGAGACCCAGTACTTC.